One and the same sample provided the 4 T cell receptor beta chains below, sequenced in a study of OX40 agonist ivuxolimab in advanced cancers. Libraries were prepared through the immunoSEQ multiplex PCR assay. What TCRdb holds here is the immuneACCESS table cut down to in-frame rearrangements. Part of the clones is not present; checked against another copy, under half of the missing clones reflect an unresolved V gene, and the others are unexplained. Recorded for this sample are 35,000 to 50,000 clones; approximately 86% of them occurred a single time. The leading ten clones occupy around 14% of the sample. Here the sequenced sample was CD4+ or CD8+ T cells sorted from blood, taken in a trial of the OX40 agonist ivuxolimab. Source of these receptors: an adult with an advanced solid tumor such as melanoma, head and neck, liver or kidney cancer.

The table lists this clone with a count of one. V usage is TRBV4-1 and J usage is TRBJ2-7; 10 bases fit TRBD1. Unmatched junction bases numbered 11, after V lost 4 bases and J lost 5 bases. The CDR3 contains 16 residues. Germline lookup yields CDR1 MGHRA and CDR2 YSYEKL. CDR3 in amino acids: CASSLGPRTGGDEQYF. CDR3 in DNA: TGCGCCAGCAGCCTCGGTCCTAGGACAGGGGGAGACGAGCAGTACTTC.

The CDR3 protein is CASSTQGNEQFF. For the CDR3, the DNA is TGTGCCAGCAGTACGCAGGGCAATGAGCAGTTCTTC. V gene TRBV7-9 combines with J gene TRBJ2-1, with TRBD1 as a possible D gene (5 bases). Germline V CDR1 and CDR2: SEHNR, FQNEAQ (reference sequence). Trimming removed 6 bases from V and 6 bases from J, with 9 bases in between. The CDR3 is 12 amino acids. Variable domain in full (rest from reference TRBV7-9 and TRBJ2-1): DTGVSQNPRHKITKRGQNVTFRCDPISEHNRLYWYRQTLGQGPEFLTYFQNEAQLEKSRLLSDRFSAERPKGSFSTLEIQRTEQGDSAMYLCASSTQGNEQFFGPGTRLTVL.

This chain uses TRBV28 with TRBJ2-2; 8 bases line up with TRBD2. Germline assignment: CDR1 MDHEN and CDR2 SYDVKM. The CDR3 totals 14 residues. Here the CDR3 DNA reads TGTGTCTCGGGGGGGACATTATACACCGGGGAGCTGTTTTTT. This translates into CVSGGTLYTGELFF.

The chain joins TRBV28 to TRBJ1-2; a possible D gene is TRBD1 (5 bases). The V end was cut by 6 bases, the J end by 3 bases, with 17 bases between. Germline V gene data show CDR1 as MDHEN and CDR2 as SYDVKM. The CDR3 spans 15 residues. CDR3 region: CASSGFEGSDYGYTF. CDR3 in DNA: TGTGCCAGCAGCGGGTTCGAGGGGAGTGACTATGGCTACACCTTC.